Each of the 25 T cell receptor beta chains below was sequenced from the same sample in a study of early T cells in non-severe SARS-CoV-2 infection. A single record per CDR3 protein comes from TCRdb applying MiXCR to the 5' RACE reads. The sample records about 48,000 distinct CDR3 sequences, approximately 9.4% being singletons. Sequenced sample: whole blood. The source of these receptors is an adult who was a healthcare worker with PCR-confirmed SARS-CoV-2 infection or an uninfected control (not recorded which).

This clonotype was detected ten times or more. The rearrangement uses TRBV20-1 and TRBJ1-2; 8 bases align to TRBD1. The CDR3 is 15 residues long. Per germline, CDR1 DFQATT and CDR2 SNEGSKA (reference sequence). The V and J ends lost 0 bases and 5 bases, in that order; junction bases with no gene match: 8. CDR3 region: CSARDPRGLWYGYTF. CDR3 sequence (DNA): TGCAGTGCTAGAGATCCCAGGGGGCTCTGGTATGGCTACACCTTC.

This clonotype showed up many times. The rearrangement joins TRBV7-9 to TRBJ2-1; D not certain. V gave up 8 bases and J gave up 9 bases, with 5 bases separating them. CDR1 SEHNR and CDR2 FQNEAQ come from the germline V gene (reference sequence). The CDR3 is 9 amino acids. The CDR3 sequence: CASRAEQFF. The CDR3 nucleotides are TGTGCCAGCCGGGCTGAGCAGTTCTTC.

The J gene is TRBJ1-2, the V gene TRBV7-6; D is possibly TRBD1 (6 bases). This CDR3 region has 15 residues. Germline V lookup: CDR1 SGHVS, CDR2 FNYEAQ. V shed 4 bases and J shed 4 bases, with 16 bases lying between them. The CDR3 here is CASSSSGARIYGYTF. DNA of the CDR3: TGTGCCAGCAGCTCCTCAGGGGCCCGGATCTATGGCTACACCTTC. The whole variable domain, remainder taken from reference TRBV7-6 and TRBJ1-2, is GAGVSQSPRYKVTKRGQDVALRCDPISGHVSLYWYRQALGQGPEFLTYFNYEAQQDKSGLPNDRFSAERPEGSISTLTIQRTEQRDSAMYRCASSSSGARIYGYTFGSGTRLTVV.

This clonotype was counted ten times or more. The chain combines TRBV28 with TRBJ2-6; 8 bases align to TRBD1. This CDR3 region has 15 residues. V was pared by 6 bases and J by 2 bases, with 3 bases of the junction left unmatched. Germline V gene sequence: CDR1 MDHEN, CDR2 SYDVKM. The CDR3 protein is CASRMTGAGANVLTF. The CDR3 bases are TGTGCCAGCAGGATGACAGGGGCTGGGGCCAACGTCCTGACTTTC.

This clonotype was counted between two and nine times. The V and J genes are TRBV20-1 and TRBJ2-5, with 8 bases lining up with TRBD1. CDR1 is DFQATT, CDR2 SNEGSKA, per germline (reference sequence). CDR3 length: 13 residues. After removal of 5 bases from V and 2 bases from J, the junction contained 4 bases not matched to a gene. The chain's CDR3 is CSASRTGQETQYF. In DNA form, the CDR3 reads TGCAGTGCTTCTAGGACAGGGCAAGAGACCCAGTACTTC.

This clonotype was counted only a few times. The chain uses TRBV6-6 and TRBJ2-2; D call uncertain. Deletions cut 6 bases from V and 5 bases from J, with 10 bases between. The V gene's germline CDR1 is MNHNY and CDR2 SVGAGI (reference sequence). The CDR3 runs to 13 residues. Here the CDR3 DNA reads TGTGCCAGCAGGGTCCAGTGGACCGGGGAGCTGTTTTTT. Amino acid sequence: CASRVQWTGELFF.

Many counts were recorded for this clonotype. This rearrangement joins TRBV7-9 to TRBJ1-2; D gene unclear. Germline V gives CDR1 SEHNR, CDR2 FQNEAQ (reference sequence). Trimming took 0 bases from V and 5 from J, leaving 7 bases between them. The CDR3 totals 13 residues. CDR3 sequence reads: CASSLATSYGYTF. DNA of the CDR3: TGTGCCAGCAGCTTAGCGACGTCGTATGGCTACACCTTC.

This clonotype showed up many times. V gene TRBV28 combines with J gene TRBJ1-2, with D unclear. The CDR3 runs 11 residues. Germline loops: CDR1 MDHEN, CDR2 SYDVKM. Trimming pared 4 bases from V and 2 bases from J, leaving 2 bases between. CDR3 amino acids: CASSSNYGYTF. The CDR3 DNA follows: TGTGCCAGCAGTTCAAACTATGGCTACACCTTC.

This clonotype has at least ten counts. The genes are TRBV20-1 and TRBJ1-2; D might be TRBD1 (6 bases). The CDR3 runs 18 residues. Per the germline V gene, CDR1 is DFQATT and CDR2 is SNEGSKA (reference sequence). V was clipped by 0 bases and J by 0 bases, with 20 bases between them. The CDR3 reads CSARDLGGGERANYGYTF. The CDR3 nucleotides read TGCAGTGCTAGAGATCTAGGGGGTGGAGAAAGAGCTAACTATGGCTACACCTTC.

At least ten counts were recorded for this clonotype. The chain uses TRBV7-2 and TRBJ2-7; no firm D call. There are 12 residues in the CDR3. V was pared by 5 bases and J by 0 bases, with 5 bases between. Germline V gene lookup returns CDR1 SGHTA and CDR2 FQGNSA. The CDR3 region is CASSTHSYEQYF. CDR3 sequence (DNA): TGTGCCAGCAGCACCCACTCCTACGAGCAGTACTTC.

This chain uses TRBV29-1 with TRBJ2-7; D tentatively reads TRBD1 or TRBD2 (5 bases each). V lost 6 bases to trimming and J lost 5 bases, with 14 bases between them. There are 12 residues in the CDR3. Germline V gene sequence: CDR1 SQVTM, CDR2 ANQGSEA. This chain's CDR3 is CSVEPGGDEQYF. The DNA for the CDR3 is TGCAGCGTCGAACCTGGGGGAGACGAGCAGTACTTC.

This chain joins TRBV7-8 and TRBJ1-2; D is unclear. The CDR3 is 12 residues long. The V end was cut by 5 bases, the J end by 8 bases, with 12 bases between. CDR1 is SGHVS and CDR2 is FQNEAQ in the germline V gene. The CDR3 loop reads CASSPTSEGYTF. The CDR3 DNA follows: TGTGCCAGCAGCCCAACCAGCGAGGGCTACACCTTC.

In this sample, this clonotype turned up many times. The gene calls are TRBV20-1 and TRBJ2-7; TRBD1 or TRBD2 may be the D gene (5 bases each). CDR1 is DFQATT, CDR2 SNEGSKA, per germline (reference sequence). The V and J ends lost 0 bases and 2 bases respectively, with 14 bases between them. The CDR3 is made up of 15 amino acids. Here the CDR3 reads CSARDRLGVAYEQYF. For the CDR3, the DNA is TGCAGTGCTAGAGATCGGTTGGGGGTCGCCTACGAGCAGTACTTC.

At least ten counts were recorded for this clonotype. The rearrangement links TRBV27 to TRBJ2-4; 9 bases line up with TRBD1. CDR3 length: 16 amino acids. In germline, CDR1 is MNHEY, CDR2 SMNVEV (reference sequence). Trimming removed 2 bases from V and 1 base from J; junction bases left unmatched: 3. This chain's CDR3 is CASSLGTGRAKNIQYF. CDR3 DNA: TGTGCCAGCAGTTTAGGGACAGGGAGGGCCAAAAACATTCAGTACTTC.

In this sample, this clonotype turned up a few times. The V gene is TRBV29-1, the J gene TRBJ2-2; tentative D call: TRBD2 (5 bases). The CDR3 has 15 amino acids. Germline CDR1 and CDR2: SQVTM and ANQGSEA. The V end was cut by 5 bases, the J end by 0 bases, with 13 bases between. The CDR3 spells CSVKEVNANTGELFF. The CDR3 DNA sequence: TGCAGCGTTAAGGAGGTGAACGCGAACACCGGGGAGCTGTTTTTT.

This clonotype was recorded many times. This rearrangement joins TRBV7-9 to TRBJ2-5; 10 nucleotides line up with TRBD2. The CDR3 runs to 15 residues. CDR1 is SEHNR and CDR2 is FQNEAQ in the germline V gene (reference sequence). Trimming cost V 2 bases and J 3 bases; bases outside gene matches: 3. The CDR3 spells CASSLLGTSEETQYF. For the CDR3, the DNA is TGTGCCAGCAGCTTACTGGGGACTAGCGAAGAGACCCAGTACTTC.

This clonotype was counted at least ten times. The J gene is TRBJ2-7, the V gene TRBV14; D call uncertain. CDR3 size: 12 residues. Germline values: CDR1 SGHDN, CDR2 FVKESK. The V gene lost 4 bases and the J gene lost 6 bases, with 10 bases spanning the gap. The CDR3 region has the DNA TGTGCCAGCAGCCGCATTGAGACCGAGCAGTACTTC. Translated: CASSRIETEQYF.

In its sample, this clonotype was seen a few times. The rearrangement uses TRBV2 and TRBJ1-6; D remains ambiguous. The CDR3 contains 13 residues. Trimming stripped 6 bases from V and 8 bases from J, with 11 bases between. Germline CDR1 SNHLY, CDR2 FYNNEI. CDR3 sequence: CASSAVRDSPLHF. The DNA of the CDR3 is TGTGCCAGCAGCGCTGTTAGGGATTCACCCCTCCACTTT. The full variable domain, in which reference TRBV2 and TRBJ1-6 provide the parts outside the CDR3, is EPEVTQTPSHQVTQMGQEVILRCVPISNHLYFYWYRQILGQKVEFLVSFYNNEISEKSEIFDDQFSVERPDGSNFTLKIRSTKLEDSAMYFCASSAVRDSPLHFGNGTRLTVT.

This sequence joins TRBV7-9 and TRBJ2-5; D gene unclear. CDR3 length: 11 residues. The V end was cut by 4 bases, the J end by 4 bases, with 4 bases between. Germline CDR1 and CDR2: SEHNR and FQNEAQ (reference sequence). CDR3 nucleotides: TGTGCCAGCAGCTCAGGAGAGACCCAGTACTTC. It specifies CASSSGETQYF.

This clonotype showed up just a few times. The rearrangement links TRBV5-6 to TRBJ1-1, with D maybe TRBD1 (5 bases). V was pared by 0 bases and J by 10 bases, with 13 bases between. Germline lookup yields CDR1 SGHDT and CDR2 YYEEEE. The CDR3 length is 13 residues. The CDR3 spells CASSLGGPPGAFF. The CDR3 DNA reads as TGTGCCAGCAGCTTGGGGGGCCCCCCAGGAGCTTTCTTT.

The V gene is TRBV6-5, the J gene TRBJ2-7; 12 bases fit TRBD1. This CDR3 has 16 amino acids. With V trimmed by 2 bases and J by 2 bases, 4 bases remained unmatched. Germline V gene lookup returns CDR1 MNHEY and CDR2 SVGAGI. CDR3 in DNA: TGTGCCAGCAGTTACGGCGGGACAGGGGGCACCTACGAGCAGTACTTC. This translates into CASSYGGTGGTYEQYF.

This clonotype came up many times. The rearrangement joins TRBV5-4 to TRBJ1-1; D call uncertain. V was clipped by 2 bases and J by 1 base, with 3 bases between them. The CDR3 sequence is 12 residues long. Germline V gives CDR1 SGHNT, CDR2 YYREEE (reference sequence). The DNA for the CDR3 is TGTGCCAGCAGCTTTACGAACACTGAAGCTTTCTTT. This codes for CASSFTNTEAFF.

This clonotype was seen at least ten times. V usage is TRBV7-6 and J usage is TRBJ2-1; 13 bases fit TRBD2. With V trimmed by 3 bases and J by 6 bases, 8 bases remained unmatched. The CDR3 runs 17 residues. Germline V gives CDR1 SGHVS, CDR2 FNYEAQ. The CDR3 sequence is CASSFRMRTSGSNEQFF. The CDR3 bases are TGTGCCAGCAGCTTTCGTATGAGGACTAGCGGGAGCAATGAGCAGTTCTTC.

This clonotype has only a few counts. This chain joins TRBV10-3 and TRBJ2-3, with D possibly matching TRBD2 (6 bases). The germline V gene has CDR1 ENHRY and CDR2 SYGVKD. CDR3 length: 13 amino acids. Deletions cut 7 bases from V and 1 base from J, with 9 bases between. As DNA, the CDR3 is TGTGCCATCAAGGAGGGCGGCACAGATACGCAGTATTTT. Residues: CAIKEGGTDTQYF.

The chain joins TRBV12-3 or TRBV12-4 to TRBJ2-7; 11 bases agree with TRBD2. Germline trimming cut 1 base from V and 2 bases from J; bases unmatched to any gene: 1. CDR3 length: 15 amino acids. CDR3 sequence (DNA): TGTGCCAGCAGTTTAGAACTAGCGGGAGCCTACGAGCAGTACTTC. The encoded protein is CASSLELAGAYEQYF.